One and the same sample provided the 22 T cell receptor beta chains below, sequenced in a study of T cell changes during pregnancy in multiple sclerosis (dated by TCRdb to between 2018 and 2021). Receptor amplification or capture employed the immunoSEQ multiplex PCR assay. Here the immuneACCESS table is served through TCRdb, limited to in-frame sequences with V and J called. Missing clones are a known gap in these copies; in checked studies unresolved V genes cover under half, and the rest lacks a known reason. The sample table lists more than 50,000 clones, roughly 94% of them with a count of one. The ten largest clones represent 2.5% to 3% of the sample. Source: CD8+ T cells from peripheral blood mononuclear cells, taken after pregnancy. The receptors come from a female donor with multiple sclerosis, enrolled in a pregnancy study.

A single count supports this clone. This chain joins TRBV19 and TRBJ2-1; TRBD2 agrees at 12 bases. The germline V gene encodes CDR1 LNHDA and CDR2 SQIVND (reference sequence). This CDR3 has 16 amino acids. J was trimmed by 5 bases and V by 5 bases; bases with no gene match: 7. The CDR3 reads CASSAERLAGDNEQFF. CDR3 sequence (DNA): TGTGCCAGTAGTGCCGAGAGACTAGCGGGAGACAATGAGCAGTTCTTC.

The CDR3 DNA is TGTGCCAGCAGCTTGATCAGGGGTTCGAACACTGAAGCTTTCTTT. Protein product: CASSLIRGSNTEAFF. V is TRBV5-5 and J is TRBJ1-1; tentative D call: TRBD1 (6 bases). The germline V gene encodes CDR1 SGHKS and CDR2 YYEKEE (reference sequence). V lost 1 base and J lost 1, with 11 bases in between. The CDR3 loop spans 15 amino acids.

The J gene is TRBJ2-1, the V gene TRBV19; 9 bases fit TRBD2. Germline V lookup: CDR1 LNHDA, CDR2 SQIVND (reference sequence). The CDR3 length is 14 residues. V lost 3 bases and J lost 6; bases outside the gene matches: 3. CDR3 nucleotide sequence: TGTGCCAGTAGTATGGGACTAGCTCTCAATGAGCAGTTCTTC. Protein: CASSMGLALNEQFF.

The genes are TRBV6-5 and TRBJ1-2, with D perhaps TRBD1 (5 bases). V lost 1 base, J lost 7 bases, and 16 bases lay in between. CDR1 MNHEY and CDR2 SVGAGI come from the germline V gene. This CDR3 is 15 amino acids long. The CDR3 spells CASSYFSGKLLGYTF. The CDR3, as DNA: TGTGCCAGCAGTTACTTTTCAGGGAAATTACTTGGCTACACCTTC.

In DNA, the CDR3 is TGTGCCAGCAGCAAAGCCAGGGGGCAGACCTACGAGCAGTACTTC. The encoded protein is CASSKARGQTYEQYF. The rearrangement links TRBV21-1 to TRBJ2-7; the DNA was not compared with TRBD1, the D call given in the table. TRBV21-1 is a documented pseudogene. This CDR3 spans 15 amino acids.

This chain's CDR3 is CASSAPISGYNEQFF. The CDR3 DNA reads TGTGCCAGCAGCGCGCCCATCAGCGGTTACAATGAGCAGTTCTTC. The chain uses TRBV9 and TRBJ2-1; D perhaps matches TRBD2 (5 bases). The ends were cut back, 3 bases at V and 4 bases at J, with 14 bases in the middle. The CDR3 contains 15 residues. CDR1 and CDR2 (germline): SGDLS, YYNGEE. Looking up the rest from reference TRBV9 and TRBJ2-1 gives the full variable domain: DSGVTQTPKHLITATGQRVTLRCSPRSGDLSVYWYQQSLDQGLQFLIQYYNGEERAKGNILERFSAQQFPDLHSELNLSSLELGDSALYFCASSAPISGYNEQFFGPGTRLTVL.

The chain is built from TRBV30 and TRBJ2-7, with 7 positions matching TRBD2. This CDR3 has 13 amino acids. CDR1 and CDR2 (germline): GTSNPN, SVGIG (reference sequence). The CDR3 DNA sequence: TGTGCAGGGGTCAGCGGGAAGAACTACGAGCAGTACTTC. Translation: CAGVSGKNYEQYF.

This clone was recorded once. V usage is TRBV19 and J usage is TRBJ2-7, with TRBD2 matching over 11 bases. CDR1 and CDR2 (germline): LNHDA, SQIVND (reference sequence). CDR3 length: 14 residues. V was clipped by 3 bases and J by 3 bases; unmatched bases: 1. In DNA, the CDR3 is TGTGCCAGTAGTATCACTAGCGGGGGCTACGAGCAGTACTTC. Protein product: CASSITSGGYEQYF.

The chain has TRBV27 and TRBJ2-7, with 15 nucleotides matching TRBD2. The CDR3 contains 15 residues. V was pared by 8 bases and J by 6 bases, with 8 bases of the junction left unmatched. Germline CDR1 and CDR2: MNHEY and SMNVEV (reference sequence). The CDR3 bases are TGTGCCAGCCACGGACTAGCGGGAGGGCCAGGCGAGCAGTACTTC. This encodes CASHGLAGGPGEQYF.

This rearrangement joins TRBV10-3 to TRBJ1-1; D is unclear. Trimming stripped 0 bases from V and 0 bases from J, with 8 bases between. Per the germline V gene, CDR1 is ENHRY and CDR2 is SYGVKD. The CDR3 runs 15 residues. The CDR3 sequence is CAISESGGMNTEAFF. CDR3 bases: TGTGCCATCAGTGAGTCTGGAGGCATGAACACTGAAGCTTTCTTT.

CDR3 in DNA: TGTGCCAGCAGCTTGGGACTAGCGGCAACCTACGAGCAGTACTTC. This translates into CASSLGLAATYEQYF. This chain joins TRBV7-6 and TRBJ2-7; 11 bases are a match to TRBD2. V lost 3 bases, J lost 2 bases, and 3 bases stayed unmatched. The V gene's germline CDR1 is SGHVS and CDR2 FNYEAQ. This CDR3 contains 15 residues.

The J gene is TRBJ1-2, the V gene TRBV9; D possibly corresponds to TRBD1 (6 bases). V was trimmed by 3 bases and J by 3 bases, leaving 9 bases between them. This CDR3 is built from 13 residues. Germline CDR1 reads SGDLS; CDR2 reads YYNGEE. The CDR3 loop reads CASSDRAYYGYTF. DNA of the CDR3: TGTGCCAGCAGCGACAGGGCCTACTATGGCTACACCTTC. Filled out from reference TRBV9 and TRBJ1-2, the complete variable domain reads DSGVTQTPKHLITATGQRVTLRCSPRSGDLSVYWYQQSLDQGLQFLIQYYNGEERAKGNILERFSAQQFPDLHSELNLSSLELGDSALYFCASSDRAYYGYTFGSGTRLTVV.

This chain uses TRBV28 with TRBJ1-5; 9 bases agree with TRBD1. The CDR3 sequence is 18 residues long. Losses at the gene ends were 6 bases for V and 0 bases for J; bases not matched to a gene: 12. Germline CDR1 reads MDHEN; CDR2 reads SYDVKM. The CDR3 reads CASRPRDRVTGSNQPQHF. CDR3 bases: TGTGCCAGCAGGCCACGGGACAGGGTTACGGGTAGCAATCAGCCCCAGCATTTT.

The chain is built from TRBV5-1 and TRBJ2-7; no definite D call. V lost 0 bases and J lost 4, with 8 bases in between. The CDR3 length is 13 residues. Germline loops: CDR1 SGHRS, CDR2 YFSETQ. The CDR3 spells CASSLVGLYEQYF. The CDR3 bases are TGCGCCAGCAGCTTGGTCGGTCTTTACGAGCAGTACTTC. The full variable domain, its missing parts supplied by reference TRBV5-1 and TRBJ2-7, is KAGVTQTPRYLIKTRGQQVTLSCSPISGHRSVSWYQQTPGQGLQFLFEYFSETQRNKGNFPGRFSGRQFSNSRSEMNVSTLELGDSALYLCASSLVGLYEQYFGPGTRLTVT.

This chain links TRBV6-6 with TRBJ2-1; the match to TRBD2 covers 8 bases. Trimming removed 6 bases from V and 3 bases from J; junction bases left unmatched: 10. Per the germline V gene, CDR1 is MNHNY and CDR2 is SVGAGI (reference sequence). The CDR3 consists of 16 residues. CDR3 residues: CASSPLAGKYYNEQFF. The CDR3 nucleotides read TGTGCCAGCAGCCCCTTAGCGGGAAAGTACTACAATGAGCAGTTCTTC.

The J gene is TRBJ2-2, the V gene TRBV5-6, with 9 positions matching TRBD1. The length of the CDR3 is 15 residues. Per germline, CDR1 SGHDT and CDR2 YYEEEE. V shed 4 bases and J 3 bases; nucleotides not matched to a gene: 4. CDR3 DNA: TGTGCCAGCAGCCCCGGGACAGGGTACACCGGGGAGCTGTTTTTT. Protein: CASSPGTGYTGELFF. The whole variable domain, filled in from reference TRBV5-6 and TRBJ2-2, reads DAGVTQSPTHLIKTRGQQVTLRCSPKSGHDTVSWYQQALGQGPQFIFQYYEEEERQRGNFPDRFSGHQFPNYSSELNVNALLLGDSALYLCASSPGTGYTGELFFGEGSRLTVL.

V gene TRBV28 combines with J gene TRBJ2-1, with a tentative D call TRBD1 (6 bases). Trimming stripped 3 bases from V and 13 bases from J, with 13 bases between. The germline CDR1 and CDR2 sequences are MDHEN and SYDVKM. The CDR3 is 12 residues long. The CDR3 here is CASSFYRVKQFF. The CDR3 DNA sequence: TGTGCCAGCAGTTTTTACAGGGTGAAACAGTTCTTC.

The gene calls are TRBV27 and TRBJ2-7; the match to TRBD2 covers 7 bases. Unmatched junction bases numbered 11, after V lost 6 bases and J lost 3 bases. Germline CDR1 and CDR2: MNHEY and SMNVEV (reference sequence). CDR3 length: 15 amino acids. The DNA of the CDR3 is TGTGCCAGCAGCCAACCCCGGGGAGGGTACTACGAGCAGTACTTC. Its translation: CASSQPRGGYYEQYF.

The chain couples TRBV5-5 to TRBJ1-2; no firm D call. The ends were cut back, 4 bases at V and 1 base at J, with 11 bases in the middle. This CDR3 is 14 amino acids long. Looked up from germline, CDR1 is SGHKS and CDR2 is YYEKEE (reference sequence). The CDR3 is CASSPPAGNYGYTF. The CDR3 coding sequence is TGTGCCAGCAGCCCCCCGGCGGGTAACTATGGCTACACCTTC.

The chain carries TRBV4-3 and TRBJ2-2; D unclear. Trimming pared 0 bases from V and 1 base from J, leaving 3 bases between. The length of the CDR3 is 14 residues. CDR1 and CDR2 from the germline V gene are LGHNA and YSLEER. This CDR3 reads CASSQDRNTGELFF. DNA of the CDR3: TGCGCCAGCAGCCAAGATCGGAACACCGGGGAGCTGTTTTTT.

This clone was recorded once. The chain recombines TRBV9 with TRBJ2-7; 9 bases map to TRBD2. V lost 4 bases, J lost 3 bases, and 5 bases stayed unmatched. The CDR3 runs 14 residues. Per the germline V gene, CDR1 is SGDLS and CDR2 is YYNGEE. CDR3: CASSILAGDYEQYF. In DNA, the CDR3 is TGTGCCAGCAGCATCTTAGCGGGAGACTACGAGCAGTACTTC.

This clone was observed a single time. The chain uses TRBV10-3 and TRBJ2-7, with 10 bases aligning to TRBD2. The CDR3 has 18 residues. Germline assignment: CDR1 ENHRY and CDR2 SYGVKD. With V trimmed by 3 bases and J by 2 bases, 13 bases remained unmatched. The CDR3 region has the DNA TGTGCCATCAGTGACCTAGGGGTCACTAGCGGGATCCCCTACGAGCAGTACTTC. This codes for CAISDLGVTSGIPYEQYF.